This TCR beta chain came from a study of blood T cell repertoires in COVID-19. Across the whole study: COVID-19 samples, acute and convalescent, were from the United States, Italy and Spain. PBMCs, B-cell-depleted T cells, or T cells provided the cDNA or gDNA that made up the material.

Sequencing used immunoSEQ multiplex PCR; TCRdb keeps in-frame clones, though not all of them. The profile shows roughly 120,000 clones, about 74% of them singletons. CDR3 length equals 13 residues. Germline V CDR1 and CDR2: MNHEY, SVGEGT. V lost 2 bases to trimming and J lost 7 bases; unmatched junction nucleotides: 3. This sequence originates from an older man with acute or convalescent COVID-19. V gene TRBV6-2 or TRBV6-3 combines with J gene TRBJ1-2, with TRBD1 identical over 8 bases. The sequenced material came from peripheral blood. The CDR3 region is CASSYAGGLGYTF. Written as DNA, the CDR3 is TGTGCCAGCAGTTACGCAGGGGGCCTTGGCTACACCTTC.